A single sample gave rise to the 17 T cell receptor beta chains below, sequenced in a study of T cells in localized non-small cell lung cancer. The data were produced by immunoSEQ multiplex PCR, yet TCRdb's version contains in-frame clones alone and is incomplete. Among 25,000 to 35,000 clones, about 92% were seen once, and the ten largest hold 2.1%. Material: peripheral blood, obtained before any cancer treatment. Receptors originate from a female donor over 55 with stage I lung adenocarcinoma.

CDR3 loop: CASSLGPLTDTQYF. In DNA form, the CDR3 reads TGTGCCAGCAGCTTAGGCCCCCTCACAGATACGCAGTATTTT. The rearrangement uses TRBV11-3 and TRBJ2-3; D is undetermined. V gave up 1 base and J gave up 2 bases, with 7 bases separating them. Germline CDR1 reads SGHNT; CDR2 reads YENEEA. CDR3 length: 14 residues.

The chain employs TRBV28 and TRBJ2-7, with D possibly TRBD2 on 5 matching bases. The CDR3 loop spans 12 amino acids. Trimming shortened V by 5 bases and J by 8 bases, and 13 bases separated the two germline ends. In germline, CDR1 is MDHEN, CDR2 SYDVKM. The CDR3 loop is CASSLIGIQQYF. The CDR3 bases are TGTGCCAGCAGTCTAATCGGGATTCAGCAGTACTTC.

The CDR3 DNA reads as TGTGCCAGCAATGGAGGGGGCGCGAACACCGGGGAGCTGTTTTTT. Protein product: CASNGGGANTGELFF. The chain combines TRBV2 with TRBJ2-2; D may be TRBD1 (7 bases). Germline lookup yields CDR1 SNHLY and CDR2 FYNNEI. The CDR3 spans 15 residues. Trimming shortened V by 7 bases and J by 0 bases, and 12 bases separated the two germline ends.

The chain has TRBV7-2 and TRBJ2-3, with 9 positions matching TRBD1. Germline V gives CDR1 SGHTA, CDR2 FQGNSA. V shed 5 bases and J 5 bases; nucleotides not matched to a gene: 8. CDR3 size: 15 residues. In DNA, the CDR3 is TGTGCCAGCAGCGCCACAGGGGGCGCAGAAGATACGCAGTATTTT. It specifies CASSATGGAEDTQYF.

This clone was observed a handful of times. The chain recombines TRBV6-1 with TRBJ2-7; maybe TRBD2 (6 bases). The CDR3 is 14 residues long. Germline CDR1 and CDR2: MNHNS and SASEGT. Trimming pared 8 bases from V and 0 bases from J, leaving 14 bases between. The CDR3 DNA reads TGTGCCAGCGTATCGGGAGCTAGCTCCTACGAGCAGTACTTC. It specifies CASVSGASSYEQYF.

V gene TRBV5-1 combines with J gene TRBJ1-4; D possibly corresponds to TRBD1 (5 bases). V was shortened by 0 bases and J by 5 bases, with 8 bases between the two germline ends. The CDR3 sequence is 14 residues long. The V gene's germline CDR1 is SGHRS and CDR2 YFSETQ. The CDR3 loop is CASSLGQTNEKLFF. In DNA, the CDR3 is TGCGCCAGCAGCTTGGGACAGACGAATGAAAAACTGTTTTTT.

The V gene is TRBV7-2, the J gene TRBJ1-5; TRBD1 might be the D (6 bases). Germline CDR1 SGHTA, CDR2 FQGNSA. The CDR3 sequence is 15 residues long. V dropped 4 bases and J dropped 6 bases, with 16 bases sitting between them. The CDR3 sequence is CASSSPGGRGQPQHF. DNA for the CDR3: TGTGCCAGCAGCTCCCCCGGGGGCAGAGGTCAGCCCCAGCATTTT. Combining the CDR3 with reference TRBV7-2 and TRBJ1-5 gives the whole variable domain GAGVSQSPSNKVTEKGKDVELRCDPISGHTALYWYRQSLGQGLEFLIYFQGNSAPDKSGLPSDRFSAERTGGSVSTLTIQRTQQEDSAVYLCASSSPGGRGQPQHFGDGTRLSIL.

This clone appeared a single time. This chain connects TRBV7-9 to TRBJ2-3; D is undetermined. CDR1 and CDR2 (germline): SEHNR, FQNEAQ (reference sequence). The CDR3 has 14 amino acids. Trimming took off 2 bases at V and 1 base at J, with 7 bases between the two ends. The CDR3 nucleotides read TGTGCCAGCAGCTTATTACCGGGCACAGATACGCAGTATTTT. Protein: CASSLLPGTDTQYF.

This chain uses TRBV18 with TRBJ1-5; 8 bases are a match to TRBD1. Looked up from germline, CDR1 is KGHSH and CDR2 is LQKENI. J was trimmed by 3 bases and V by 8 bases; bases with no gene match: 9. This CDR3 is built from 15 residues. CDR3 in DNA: TGTGCCAGCCCCATACCGACAGGGGTCAATCAGCCCCAGCATTTT. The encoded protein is CASPIPTGVNQPQHF.

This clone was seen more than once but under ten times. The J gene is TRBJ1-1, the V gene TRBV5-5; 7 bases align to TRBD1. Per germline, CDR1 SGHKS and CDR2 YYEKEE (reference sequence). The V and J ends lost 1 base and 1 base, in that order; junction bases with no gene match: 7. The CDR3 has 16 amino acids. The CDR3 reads CASSLFLTGQNTEAFF. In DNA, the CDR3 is TGTGCCAGCAGCTTGTTCCTGACAGGGCAGAACACTGAAGCTTTCTTT. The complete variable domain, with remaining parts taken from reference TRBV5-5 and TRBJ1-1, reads DAGVTQSPTHLIKTRGQQVTLRCSPISGHKSVSWYQQVLGQGPQFIFQYYEKEERGRGNFPDRFSARQFPNYSSELNVNALLLGDSALYLCASSLFLTGQNTEAFFGQGTRLTVV.

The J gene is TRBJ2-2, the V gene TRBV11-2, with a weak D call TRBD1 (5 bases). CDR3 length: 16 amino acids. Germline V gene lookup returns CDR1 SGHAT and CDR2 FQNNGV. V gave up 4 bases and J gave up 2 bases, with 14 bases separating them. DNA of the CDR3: TGTGCCAGCAGCTCCACCCTGACAGCAAACACCGGGGAGCTGTTTTTT. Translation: CASSSTLTANTGELFF.

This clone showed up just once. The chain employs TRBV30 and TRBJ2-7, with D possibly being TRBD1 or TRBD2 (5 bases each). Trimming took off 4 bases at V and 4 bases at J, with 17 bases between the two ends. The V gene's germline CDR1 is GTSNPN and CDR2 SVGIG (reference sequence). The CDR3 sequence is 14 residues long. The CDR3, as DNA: TGTGCCTGGACGAGCGGAATGTGGGGGTACGAGCAGTACTTC. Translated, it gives CAWTSGMWGYEQYF.

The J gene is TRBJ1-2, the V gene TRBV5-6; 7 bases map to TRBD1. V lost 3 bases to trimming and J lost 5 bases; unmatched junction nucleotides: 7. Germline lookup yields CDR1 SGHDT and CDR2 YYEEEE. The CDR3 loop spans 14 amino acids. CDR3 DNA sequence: TGTGCCAGCAGCTCGGTTGGGACAGTATATGGCTACACCTTC. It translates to CASSSVGTVYGYTF.

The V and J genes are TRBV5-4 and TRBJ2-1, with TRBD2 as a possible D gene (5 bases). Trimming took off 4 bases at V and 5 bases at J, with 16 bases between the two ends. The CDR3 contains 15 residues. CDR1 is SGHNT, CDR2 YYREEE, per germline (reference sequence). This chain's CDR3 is CASSPGRRADNEQFF. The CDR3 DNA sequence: TGTGCCAGCAGCCCGGGGAGACGAGCAGACAATGAGCAGTTCTTC.

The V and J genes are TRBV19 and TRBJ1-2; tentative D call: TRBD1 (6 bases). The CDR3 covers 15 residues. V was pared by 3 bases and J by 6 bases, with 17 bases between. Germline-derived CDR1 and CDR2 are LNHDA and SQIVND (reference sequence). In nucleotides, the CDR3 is TGTGCCAGTAGTATCGAGGAGGGGGAAATAGATGGCTACACCTTC. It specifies CASSIEEGEIDGYTF. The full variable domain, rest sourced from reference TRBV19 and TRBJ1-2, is DGGITQSPKYLFRKEGQNVTLSCEQNLNHDAMYWYRQDPGQGLRLIYYSQIVNDFQKGDIAEGYSVSREKKESFPLTVTSAQKNPTAFYLCASSIEEGEIDGYTFGSGTRLTVV.

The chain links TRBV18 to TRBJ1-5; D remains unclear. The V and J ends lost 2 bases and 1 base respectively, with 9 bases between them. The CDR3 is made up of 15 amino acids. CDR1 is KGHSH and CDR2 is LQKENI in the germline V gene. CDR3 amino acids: CASSPWNTSNQPQHF. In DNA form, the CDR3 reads TGTGCCAGCTCACCATGGAACACCAGCAATCAGCCCCAGCATTTT. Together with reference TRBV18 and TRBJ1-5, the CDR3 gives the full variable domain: NAGVMQNPRHLVRRRGQEARLRCSPMKGHSHVYWYRQLPEEGLKFMVYLQKENIIDESGMPKERFSAEFPKEGPSILRIQQVVRGDSAAYFCASSPWNTSNQPQHFGDGTRLSIL.

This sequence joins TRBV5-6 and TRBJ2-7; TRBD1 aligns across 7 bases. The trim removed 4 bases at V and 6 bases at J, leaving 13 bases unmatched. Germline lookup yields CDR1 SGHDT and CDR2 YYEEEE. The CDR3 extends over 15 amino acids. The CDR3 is CASSLKKGAAGEQYF. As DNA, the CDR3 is TGTGCCAGCAGCCTTAAGAAGGGGGCGGCCGGCGAGCAGTACTTC.